The T cell receptor (beta chain) under discussion was sequenced for a study of graft-versus-host responses after intestinal transplantation. Turning to the study itself: Recipients had multivisceral, liver-intestinal, or isolated intestinal transplants. The recipients all started with anti-thymocyte globulin induction and then took tacrolimus and steroids for 3 to 4 years. Study outcomes and limitations: When patients had graft-donor T cell macrochimerism, their allografts held high graft-versus-host to host-versus-graft clonal ratios.

Details on this clone: Its antigen is unknown.

The assay was immunoSEQ multiplex PCR, and TCRdb's table has in-frame clones only and misses some. The repertoire has about 20,000 clones, about 89% of them found once; the top ten carry about half. Another site or the posterior iliac crest supplied the bone marrow collected after transplant. The sequence was obtained from a human patient who received an intestinal transplant, so some T cells may come from the graft donor. The sequencing used bone marrow, collected roughly 130 days after transplant.

CDR3 coding DNA: TGTGCCAGCAGTTACTCTAGCGGGAGTTACAATGAGCAGTTCTTC. It is translated as CASSYSSGSYNEQFF. V usage is TRBV6-9 and J usage is TRBJ2-1; 10 bases are shared with TRBD2. Germline V CDR1 and CDR2: MNHGY, SVAAGI. V lost 3 bases to trimming and J lost 4 bases; unmatched junction nucleotides: 3. This CDR3 has 15 residues.